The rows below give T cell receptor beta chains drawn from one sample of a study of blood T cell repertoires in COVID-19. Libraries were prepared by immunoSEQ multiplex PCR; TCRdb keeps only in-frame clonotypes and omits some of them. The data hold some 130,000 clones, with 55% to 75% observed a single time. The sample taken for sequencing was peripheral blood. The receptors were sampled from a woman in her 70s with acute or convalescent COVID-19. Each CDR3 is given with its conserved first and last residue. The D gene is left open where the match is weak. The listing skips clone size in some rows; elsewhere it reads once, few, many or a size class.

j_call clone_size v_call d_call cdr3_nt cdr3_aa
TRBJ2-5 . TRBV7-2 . TGTGCCAGCAGCCGACAGGAGAAAGAGACCCAGTACTTC CASSRQEKETQYF
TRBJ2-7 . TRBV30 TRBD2 TGTGCCTGGAGTATTGCGGGGGGCGAAGAGCAGTACTTC CAWSIAGGEEQYF
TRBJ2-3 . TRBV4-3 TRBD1 TGCGCCAGCAGCCAAGAATTAGGACAGGGAATCGATACGCAGTATTTT CASSQELGQGIDTQYF
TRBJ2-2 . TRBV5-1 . TGCGCCAGCAGCCTCCTGACACTCAACACCGGGGAGCTGTTTTTT CASSLLTLNTGELFF
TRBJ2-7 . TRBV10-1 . TGCGCCAGCAGTGAAACCGGGGTCGGGGGTAAGCAGTACTTC CASSETGVGGKQYF
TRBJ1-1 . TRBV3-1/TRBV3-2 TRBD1 TGTGCCAGCAGCTCATACCAGGGGGAGGAAGCTTTCTTT CASSSYQGEEAFF
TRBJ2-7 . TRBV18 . TGTGCCAGCTCAGAGGGTTGGAACGAGCAGTACTTC CASSEGWNEQYF
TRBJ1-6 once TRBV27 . TGTGCCAGCAGTTTTTCGAGCTCCTATAATTCACCCCTCCACTTT CASSFSSSYNSPLHF
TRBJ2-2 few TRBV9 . TGTGCCAGCAGCCCAACCGGGAGTGGGGAAGCCGGGGAGCTGTTTTTT CASSPTGSGEAGELFF
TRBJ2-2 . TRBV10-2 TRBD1 TGCGCCAGCCAGCGACAGGGGAACACCGGGGAGCTGTTTTTT CASQRQGNTGELFF
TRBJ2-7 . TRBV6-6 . TGTGCCAGCCTGGACTCCAATGGGTACGAGCAGTACTTC CASLDSNGYEQYF
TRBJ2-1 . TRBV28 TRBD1 TGTGCCAGCAGTTTCCGGGACAGGAGGTTCTTC CASSFRDRRFF
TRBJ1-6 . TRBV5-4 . TGTGCCAGCAGCTTGTGGGGAGCTACCGGTAATTCACCCCTCCACTTT CASSLWGATGNSPLHF
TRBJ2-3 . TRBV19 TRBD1 TGTGCCAGTAGTATCCGGGACAGGAAGTATTTT CASSIRDRKYF
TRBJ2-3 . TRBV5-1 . TGCGCCAGCAGCTTGGTCCTAGCAGGCACAGATACGCAGTATTTT CASSLVLAGTDTQYF
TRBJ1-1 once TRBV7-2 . TGTGCCAGCAGCTTGATGGGGGCGAGGGCTGAAGCTTTCTTT CASSLMGARAEAFF
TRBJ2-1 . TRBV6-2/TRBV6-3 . TGTGCCAGCAGTTACACGGCGGGACGCACGGGCAACAATGAGCAGTTCTTC CASSYTAGRTGNNEQFF
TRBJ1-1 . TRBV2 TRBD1 TGTGCCAGCGGACAGGGACGGTTCAACACTGAAGCTTTCTTT CASGQGRFNTEAFF
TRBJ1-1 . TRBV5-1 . TGCGCCAGCACCTCCTATGACAGCCCGAACACTGAAGCTTTCTTT CASTSYDSPNTEAFF
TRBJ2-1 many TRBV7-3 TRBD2 TGTGCCAGCAGCTTAAGGGGGAGCGGGGCGAGGGGATACAATGAGCAGTTCTTC CASSLRGSGARGYNEQFF
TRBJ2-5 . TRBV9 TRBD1 TGTGCCAGCAACCCATCAGGGGGCCCGCGAGAGACCCAGTACTTC CASNPSGGPRETQYF
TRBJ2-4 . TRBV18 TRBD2 TGTGCCAGCTCACCGTCAAGCGGGAGTTTATTAGGGGGGGCCAAAAACATTCAGTACTTC CASSPSSGSLLGGAKNIQYF
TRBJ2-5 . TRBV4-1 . TGCGCCAGCAGCCAACAGGTCATCCAAGAGACCCAGTACTTC CASSQQVIQETQYF
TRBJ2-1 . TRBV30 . TGTGCCTGGGGACTCGGGGATAGCTCCTACAATGAGCAGTTCTTC CAWGLGDSSYNEQFF
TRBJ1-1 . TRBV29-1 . TGCAGCGCTCGGACAGCGAACACTGAAGCTTTCTTT CSARTANTEAFF
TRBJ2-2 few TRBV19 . TGTGCCAGTAGTCTCACAGGATTTAACACCGGGGAGCTGTTTTTT CASSLTGFNTGELFF
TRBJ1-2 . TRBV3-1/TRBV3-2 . TGTGCCAGCAGCCAAAACAGGGAGATCTATGGCTACACCTTC CASSQNREIYGYTF
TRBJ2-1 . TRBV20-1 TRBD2 TGCAGTGCTAGTAGGGGAGGGCCTCGGGAGCAGTTCTTC CSASRGGPREQFF